This T cell receptor (beta chain) was documented in a study of T cell repertoires in cytomegalovirus infection. About the study: CMV infection and matching HLA type were both indicated by public TCR beta signatures.

This CDR3 has 17 amino acids. Germline loops: CDR1 MNHEY, CDR2 SMNVEV (reference sequence). The V and J ends lost 8 bases and 0 bases respectively, with 20 bases between them. Study-level points and caveats: It was HLA-C-restricted CMV-specific TCR beta clonotypes that dominated the response ex vivo.

In the case of this clonotype: Its antigen is unidentified.

TCRdb re-analysed the reads in MiXCR, keeping a single row per CDR3 protein. Seen here are a few hundred thousand distinct CDR3 sequences, 15% to 20% observed once, and the top ten hold around half. The sequence came from a human donor in good health (CMV status not recorded). Some clones in this sample may be carry-over from other donors' samples. The gene calls are TRBV27 and TRBJ2-1, with D maybe TRBD2 (5 bases). Input material: CD8+ T cells from PBMCs. CDR3 sequence reads: CASSSPHRGDSYNEQFF. CDR3 DNA: TGTGCCAGCTCGAGTCCCCACCGGGGAGACTCCTACAATGAGCAGTTCTTC.